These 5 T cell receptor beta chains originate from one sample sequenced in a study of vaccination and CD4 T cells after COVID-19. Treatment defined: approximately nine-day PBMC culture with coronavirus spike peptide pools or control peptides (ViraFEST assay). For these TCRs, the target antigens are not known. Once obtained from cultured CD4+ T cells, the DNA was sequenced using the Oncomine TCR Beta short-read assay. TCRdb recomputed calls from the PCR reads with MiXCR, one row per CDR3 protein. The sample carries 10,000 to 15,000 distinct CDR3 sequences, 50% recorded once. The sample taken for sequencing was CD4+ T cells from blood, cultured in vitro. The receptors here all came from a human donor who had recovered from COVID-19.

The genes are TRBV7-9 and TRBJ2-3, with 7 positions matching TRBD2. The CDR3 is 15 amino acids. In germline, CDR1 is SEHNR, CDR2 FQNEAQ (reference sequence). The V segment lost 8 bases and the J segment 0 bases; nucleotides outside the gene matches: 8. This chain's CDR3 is CASLRGRGSTDTQYF. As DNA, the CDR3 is TGTGCCAGCCTGAGAGGGCGGGGGAGCACAGATACGCAGTATTTT.

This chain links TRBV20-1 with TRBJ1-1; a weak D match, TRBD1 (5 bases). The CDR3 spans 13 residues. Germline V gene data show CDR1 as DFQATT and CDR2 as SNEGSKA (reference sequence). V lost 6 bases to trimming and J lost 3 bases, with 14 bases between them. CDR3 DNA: TGCAGTGCCCCAAAGGACACCTACACTGAAGCTTTCTTT. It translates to CSAPKDTYTEAFF.

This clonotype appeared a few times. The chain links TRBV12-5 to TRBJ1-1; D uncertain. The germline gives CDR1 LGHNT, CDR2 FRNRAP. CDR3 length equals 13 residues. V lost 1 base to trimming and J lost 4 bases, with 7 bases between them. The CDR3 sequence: CASGLGGVTEAFF. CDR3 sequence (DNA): TGTGCTAGTGGTTTGGGTGGTGTCACTGAAGCTTTCTTT. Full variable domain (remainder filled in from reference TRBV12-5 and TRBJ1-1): DARVTQTPRHKVTEMGQEVTMRCQPILGHNTVFWYRQTMMQGLELLAYFRNRAPLDDSGMPKDRFSAEMPDATLATLKIQPSEPRDSAVYFCASGLGGVTEAFFGQGTRLTVV.

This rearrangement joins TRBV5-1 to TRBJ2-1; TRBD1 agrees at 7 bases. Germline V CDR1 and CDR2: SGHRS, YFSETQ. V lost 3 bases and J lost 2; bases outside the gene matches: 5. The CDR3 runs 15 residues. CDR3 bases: TGCGCCAGCAGCTCTCCCGGGACAGCCTACAATGAGCAGTTCTTC. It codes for CASSSPGTAYNEQFF.

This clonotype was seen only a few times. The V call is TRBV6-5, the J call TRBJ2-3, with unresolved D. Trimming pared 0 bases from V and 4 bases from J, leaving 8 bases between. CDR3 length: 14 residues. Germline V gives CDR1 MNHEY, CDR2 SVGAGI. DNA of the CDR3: TGTGCCAGCAGTTACTCCGGCTCGCCAGATACGCAGTATTTT. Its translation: CASSYSGSPDTQYF.